These 20 T cell receptor beta chains came from one sample sequenced in a study of blood T cell repertoires in COVID-19. Sequencing was performed with immunoSEQ multiplex PCR; in TCRdb, only in-frame clones are kept and a portion is missing. The sample holds some 250,000 clones, 84% seen once. The sample was peripheral blood. The receptors come from a man between 60 and 70 years old with acute or convalescent COVID-19.

This chain links TRBV9 with TRBJ2-1; TRBD2 aligns across 9 bases. The CDR3 sequence is 17 residues long. The germline V gene has CDR1 SGDLS and CDR2 YYNGEE. V shed 0 bases, J shed 1 base, and the junction held 5 bases outside the gene matches. The DNA of the CDR3 is TGTGCCAGCAGCGTAGAGTTTCTAGCGGGGTCCTACAATGAGCAGTTCTTC. Encoded protein: CASSVEFLAGSYNEQFF.

The gene calls are TRBV9 and TRBJ2-1, with a tentative D call TRBD2 (6 bases). V lost 3 bases, J lost 12 bases, and 19 bases lay in between. This CDR3 comprises 14 residues. Per the germline V gene, CDR1 is SGDLS and CDR2 is YYNGEE. In nucleotides, the CDR3 is TGTGCCAGCAGCGCAACCTACCCGGGGGTAGCGCAGTTCTTC. Translating gives CASSATYPGVAQFF.

This chain joins TRBV9 and TRBJ2-7; 9 bases match TRBD2. With 0 bases clipped from V and 0 bases from J, the junction kept 4 bases outside the gene matches. The CDR3 is made up of 16 amino acids. Germline assignment: CDR1 SGDLS and CDR2 YYNGEE. This chain's CDR3 is CASSVGAGGSSYEQYF. The CDR3 DNA reads as TGTGCCAGCAGCGTAGGAGCGGGGGGATCCTCCTACGAGCAGTACTTC.

The chain recombines TRBV9 with TRBJ2-5; 8 bases match TRBD1. V lost 4 bases and J lost 2; bases outside the gene matches: 4. Germline V lookup: CDR1 SGDLS, CDR2 YYNGEE. The CDR3 is made up of 14 amino acids. CDR3 protein: CASSWGQDQETQYF. The DNA for the CDR3 is TGTGCCAGCAGCTGGGGACAGGATCAAGAGACCCAGTACTTC.

This clone was counted only a few times. The chain is built from TRBV5-4 and TRBJ2-7, with 11 positions matching TRBD1. This CDR3 spans 16 amino acids. Germline values: CDR1 SGHNT, CDR2 YYREEE (reference sequence). V lost 5 bases to trimming and J lost 7 bases; unmatched junction nucleotides: 14. This CDR3 reads CASSSAGTGGFREQYF. CDR3 bases: TGTGCCAGCAGTTCGGCCGGGACAGGGGGATTTCGGGAGCAGTACTTC.

This chain connects TRBV30 to TRBJ1-4, with TRBD1 as a possible D gene (6 bases). From germline, CDR1 is GTSNPN and CDR2 SVGIG (reference sequence). Trimming took off 7 bases at V and 8 bases at J, with 14 bases between the two ends. The CDR3 consists of 12 residues. The CDR3 here is CASTGIGEKLFF. CDR3 DNA sequence: TGTGCCTCGACAGGTATCGGCGAAAAACTGTTTTTT.

This chain uses TRBV5-1 with TRBJ2-1; 9 bases are shared with TRBD1. V dropped 1 base and J dropped 7; count of bases not matched to a gene: 12. CDR3 length: 17 amino acids. In germline, CDR1 is SGHRS, CDR2 YFSETQ. This CDR3 is CASSLSNTGTGKNEQFF. The DNA of the CDR3 is TGCGCCAGCAGCTTGTCTAATACCGGGACAGGGAAAAATGAGCAGTTCTTC.

The J gene is TRBJ2-7, the V gene TRBV2; 7 bases are a match to TRBD1. Germline V gene lookup returns CDR1 SNHLY and CDR2 FYNNEI. Unmatched junction bases numbered 4, after V lost 1 base and J lost 1 base. The CDR3 sequence is 15 residues long. DNA for the CDR3: TGTGCCAGCAGTGAAGGCCGGACAGGTTCCTACGAGCAGTACTTC. It is translated as CASSEGRTGSYEQYF. Full variable domain (rest looked up from reference TRBV2 and TRBJ2-7): EPEVTQTPSHQVTQMGQEVILRCVPISNHLYFYWYRQILGQKVEFLVSFYNNEISEKSEIFDDQFSVERPDGSNFTLKIRSTKLEDSAMYFCASSEGRTGSYEQYFGPGTRLTVT.

This clone was seen a handful of times. The CDR3, as DNA: TGTGCCAGCAGTTACTTCACAGGGGGCCATGGCTACACCTTC. This translates into CASSYFTGGHGYTF. The V and J genes are TRBV6-5 and TRBJ1-2, with 9 nucleotides matching TRBD1. CDR3 length: 14 residues. With V trimmed by 1 base and J by 6 bases, 3 bases remained unmatched. From germline, CDR1 is MNHEY and CDR2 SVGAGI.

This sequence joins TRBV6-5 and TRBJ2-7; weak D call: TRBD2 (5 bases). Germline CDR1 is MNHEY and CDR2 is SVGAGI. The CDR3 runs 15 residues. V was cut by 6 bases and J by 3 bases, with 18 bases left in between. The CDR3 loop reads CASRGWRNSDYEQYF. DNA for the CDR3: TGTGCCAGCAGAGGTTGGAGGAACTCAGACTACGAGCAGTACTTC.

The chain is built from TRBV7-2 and TRBJ2-7, with TRBD2 matching 10 bases. V shed 2 bases and J 5 bases; nucleotides not matched to a gene: 6. This CDR3 contains 15 residues. The germline gives CDR1 SGHTA, CDR2 FQGNSA. Here the CDR3 reads CASSLYLAGANEQYF. The CDR3, as DNA: TGTGCCAGCAGCTTATACCTAGCGGGAGCTAACGAGCAGTACTTC.

The V call is TRBV7-8, the J call TRBJ1-3; maybe TRBD1 (6 bases). This CDR3 is built from 13 residues. V lost 5 bases and J lost 6, with 11 bases in between. CDR1 is SGHVS and CDR2 is FQNEAQ in the germline V gene. The CDR3 spells CASSPRTANTIYF. In DNA form, the CDR3 reads TGTGCCAGCAGCCCCCGGACAGCAAACACCATATATTTT. The entire variable domain, with the rest obtained from reference TRBV7-8 and TRBJ1-3, is as follows: GAGVSQSPRYKVAKRGQDVALRCDPISGHVSLFWYQQALGQGPEFLTYFQNEAQLDKSGLPSDRFFAERPEGSVSTLKIQRTQQEDSAVYLCASSPRTANTIYFGEGSWLTVV.

The table lists this clone with a few counts. CDR3 amino acids: CAISVEQGSSPLHF. Written as DNA, the CDR3 is TGTGCCATCAGTGTAGAACAGGGGTCATCACCCCTCCACTTT. The V call is TRBV10-3, the J call TRBJ1-6, with TRBD1 matching 7 bases. The CDR3 is made up of 14 amino acids. Germline values: CDR1 ENHRY, CDR2 SYGVKD. V lost 4 bases, J lost 10 bases, and 7 bases stayed unmatched.

This rearrangement joins TRBV9 to TRBJ1-1; possible D gene TRBD1, 5 bases. In germline, CDR1 is SGDLS, CDR2 YYNGEE. V lost 2 bases and J lost 0, with 14 bases in between. The CDR3 is made up of 16 amino acids. Written as DNA, the CDR3 is TGTGCCAGCAGCGTGGGACTCGACAGATTGAACACTGAAGCTTTCTTT. Its protein product is CASSVGLDRLNTEAFF. Drawing the rest from reference TRBV9 and TRBJ1-1, the complete variable domain is DSGVTQTPKHLITATGQRVTLRCSPRSGDLSVYWYQQSLDQGLQFLIQYYNGEERAKGNILERFSAQQFPDLHSELNLSSLELGDSALYFCASSVGLDRLNTEAFFGQGTRLTVV.

This clone was recorded once. The rearrangement links TRBV27 to TRBJ1-1; possible D gene TRBD1, 6 bases. V lost 4 bases and J lost 2, with 17 bases in between. Germline V CDR1 and CDR2: MNHEY, SMNVEV (reference sequence). CDR3 length: 16 amino acids. This CDR3 is CASSSSLVRGNTEAFF. The CDR3 DNA reads TGTGCCAGCAGTTCCTCCTTGGTCAGGGGAAACACTGAAGCTTTCTTT.

This chain uses TRBV14 with TRBJ1-2; unclear D gene. This CDR3 region has 15 residues. The ends were cut back, 0 bases at V and 7 bases at J, with 15 bases in the middle. Germline loops: CDR1 SGHDN, CDR2 FVKESK. CDR3 sequence reads: CASSQESGLGSGYTF. The CDR3, as DNA: TGTGCCAGCAGCCAAGAATCAGGCCTTGGCAGTGGCTACACCTTC. Full variable domain (remainder filled in from reference TRBV14 and TRBJ1-2): EAGVTQFPSHSVIEKGQTVTLRCDPISGHDNLYWYRRVMGKEIKFLLHFVKESKQDESGMPNNRFLAERTGGTYSTLKVQPAELEDSGVYFCASSQESGLGSGYTFGSGTRLTVV.

The chain couples TRBV15 to TRBJ2-1; TRBD2 agrees at 13 bases. CDR3 size: 15 residues. With V trimmed by 1 base and J by 6 bases, 0 bases remained unmatched. CDR1 and CDR2 (germline): LNHNV, YYDKDF (reference sequence). CDR3 protein: CATSRGTSGSNEQFF. The CDR3 region has the DNA TGTGCCACCAGCAGAGGGACTAGCGGGAGCAATGAGCAGTTCTTC.

V usage is TRBV10-1 and J usage is TRBJ1-1; D unclear. V lost 4 bases, J lost 1 base, and 7 bases lay in between. From germline, CDR1 is WNHNN and CDR2 SYGVQD (reference sequence). The CDR3 is 13 amino acids. The CDR3 bases are TGCGCCAGCAGTGTGAACAAGAACACTGAAGCTTTCTTT. This codes for CASSVNKNTEAFF.

J is TRBJ2-7 and V is TRBV10-3; 9 nucleotides align to TRBD1. The V segment lost 6 bases and the J segment 6 bases; nucleotides outside the gene matches: 9. This CDR3 is built from 14 residues. Germline V gives CDR1 ENHRY, CDR2 SYGVKD. In nucleotides, the CDR3 is TGTGCCATCAGAGACCGGGACAGGGCCCTCGAGCAGTACTTC. It specifies CAIRDRDRALEQYF.

The chain is built from TRBV13 and TRBJ2-7; D is ambiguous. The CDR3 is made up of 13 amino acids. V was cut by 7 bases and J by 2 bases, with 12 bases left in between. CDR1 is PRHDT, CDR2 FYEKMQ, per germline (reference sequence). The DNA for the CDR3 is TGTGCCAGCACTGGAGACGGCGCCTACGAGCAGTACTTC. It yields the protein CASTGDGAYEQYF.